This TCR beta chain was captured in a study of patients and donors after allogeneic stem cell transplantation. At least ten counts were recorded for this clonotype. Trimming cost V 5 bases and J 4 bases; bases outside gene matches: 6. CDR3 length: 14 residues. Per the germline V gene, CDR1 is MNHEY and CDR2 is SVGAGI. A single record per CDR3 protein comes from TCRdb applying MiXCR to the RT-PCR reads. The sample includes some 10,000 distinct CDR3 sequences, approximately 3.9% of them seen just once. The chain recombines TRBV6-5 with TRBJ1-1; 8 bases agree with TRBD1. This TCR derives from a human donor who was either an allogeneic HSCT recipient or a stem cell or donor lymphocyte infusion donor (not recorded which). It is not recorded whose cells these are; they may come from a transplant donor. Sequencing input: blood, either unsorted or a sorted T cell fraction (not recorded which). The CDR3 DNA is TGTGCCAGCAGTCGGTACAGGGGGAGCACTGAAGCTTTCTTT. Translating it yields CASSRYRGSTEAFF.